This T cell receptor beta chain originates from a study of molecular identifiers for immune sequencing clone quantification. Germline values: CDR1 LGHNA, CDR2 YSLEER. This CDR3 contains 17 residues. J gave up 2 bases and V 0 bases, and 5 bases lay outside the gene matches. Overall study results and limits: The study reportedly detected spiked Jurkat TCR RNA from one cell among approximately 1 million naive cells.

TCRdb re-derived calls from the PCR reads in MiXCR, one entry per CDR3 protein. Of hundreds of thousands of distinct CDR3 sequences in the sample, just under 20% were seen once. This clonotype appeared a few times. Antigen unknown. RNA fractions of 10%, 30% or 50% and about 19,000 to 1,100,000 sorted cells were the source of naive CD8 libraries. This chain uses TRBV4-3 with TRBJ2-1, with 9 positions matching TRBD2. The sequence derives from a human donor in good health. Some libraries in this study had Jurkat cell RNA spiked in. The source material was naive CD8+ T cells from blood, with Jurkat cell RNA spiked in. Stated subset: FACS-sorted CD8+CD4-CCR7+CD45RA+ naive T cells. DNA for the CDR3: TGCGCCAGCAGCCAAGATCGATCTAGCGGGGCCTACAATGAGCAGTTCTTC. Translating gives CASSQDRSSGAYNEQFF.